One T cell receptor (beta chain) is described in this entry. Its antigen remains undetermined. Base qualities were left out, and no much larger clone turns up one base away. The CDR3 contains 14 residues, cysteine and phenylalanine counted. Just the 42-base CDR3 DNA is kept, in frame starting at base 1. The junction carries 10 bases between V and J, which are trimmed by 4 bases and 2 bases respectively. Taken from the germline V gene, the CDR1 and CDR2 loops are SGHRS and YFSETQ. The source of the sample is a study of cytomegalovirus exposure and HLA in healthy donors (dated by TCRdb to 2016 to 2017). General notes on the study: In an earlier analysis of roughly 590 of the donors, under 300 Gb of sequence data and just under 120 million unique TCR beta sequences from about 179 million T cells were reported. An early release covering 550 to 700 HLA-typed donors comprised 300 to 350 gigabases of sequencing data and 85 million to 100 million unique TCR sequences. The aim of the study was to test whether cataloging public T cell receptors could identify signatures of past pathogen exposure. Genome-wide SNP genotypes for about 55% of the roughly 670 donors were used in a later genetic analysis, which treated that subset as a discovery cohort. In a later analysis, previously published TCR beta repertoires from some 640 donors were re-analyzed and high-resolution HLA genotyping was added so that TCR occurrence patterns could be studied. HLA typing covered class I and class II loci at four-digit resolution. On average, roughly 250,000 unique TCR beta nucleotide sequences were sequenced per donor among a few hundred genotyped donors of the cohort, with roughly 20% of those sequences being non-productive. All discovery cohort repertoires had been generated on a single sequencing platform. The number of typed donors differed by locus: 629-630 for A, B, C, DRB1 and DQB1; approximately 530 for DQA1; 600 to 610 for DPA1; and 400 to 480 for DPB1. Along with the roughly 700-subject first cohort, a separate validation cohort of roughly 110 different subjects was used. Alongside the repertoire data, information on donor age, sex, ethnicity and CMV serostatus was compiled. Among the approximately 430 genotyped donors, around 81% belonged to the genetic ancestry cluster associated with self-reported Caucasian donors. A few DR-DQ haplotypes were handled as single units for association and clustering because linkage in the cohort was strong. The later analysis used no new phenotypic data to find candidate immune exposures, relying instead on TCR beta sequences and their occurrence across donors. To predict cytomegalovirus infection status, the study brought together high-throughput TCR immunosequencing, statistical association of individual TCRs with disease status, and machine learning. To decide whether each TCR beta V gene segment behaved as functional or pseudogenic, an earlier analysis of some 570 of the donors relied on high-throughput TCR beta sequencing. The T cell repertoires of under 750 subjects were profiled by immunosequencing and related to cytomegalovirus serostatus. Points the paper makes about the study in general: A further reported finding was that TCR beta sequences accurately predicted the HLA-A and HLA-B alleles for most subjects in the first cohort. The study gave a list of under 200 TCR beta chains associated with cytomegalovirus. Because the 87-base-pair reads could not distinguish some IMGT-functional V segments, including TRBV6-2 and TRBV6-3, those segments were excluded. In a later analysis, most CMV-associated TCR beta chains were found to appear HLA-restricted, with HLA associations seemingly driven largely by CMV exposure. Over 15 rarely observed V segments, including chromosome 9 orphons, were excluded from the earlier analysis of about 500 of the donors because counts were too low. At a false discovery rate of 0.05, a later analysis linked 15,000 to 20,000 TCR beta sequences to specific HLA alleles. According to the authors, the approach could potentially be generalized to other disease states and immunological phenotypes. HLA typing was unavailable for some donors at each locus, so association tests used only the typed subset. Correlated functional status among segregating V segments might reflect linkage disequilibrium, but an unknown experimental factor could not be ruled out. The classifier was reported to diagnose cytomegalovirus status with high specificity and sensitivity in both the original cohort and the validation cohort. Presence/absence analyses assumed roughly uniform sequencing depth across donors, an assumption that may not hold. The only immune exposure information available for the cohort was CMV serostatus. In vitro tests confirmed that a few of the cytomegalovirus-associated TCR beta chains recognize cytomegalovirus antigens. The sequencing pipeline was judged likely to have produced a cluster of highly shared sequence variants as a technical artifact. An association between a missense DCLRE1C variant and V-gene and J-gene trimming of TCR beta chains was found in a later genetic analysis and replicated in an independent cohort. In an earlier analysis of around 600 of the donors, most TCR beta V segments appeared in productive rearrangements about 90% or about 30% of the time, broadly matching IMGT annotations. A later analysis found that TCR association rates varied across HLA loci, with DRB1 alleles showing the most associated TCRs and HLA-C alleles the fewest. According to a later analysis, parvovirus B19, influenza, CMV and Epstein-Barr virus appeared linked to several top co-occurrence clusters. In a later analysis, HLA-associated TCR beta chains were found to be more clonally expanded and to have lower generation probabilities than equally common non-associated chains. This cohort had only TCR beta chains sequenced, and the lack of alpha or paired-chain data limited which features could be detected. Across donors, most TCR sequences were observed very rarely, whereas some public TCRs were present in many individuals. In a later genetic analysis, fewer N-insertions in productive TCRs were reported among donors in an Asian-associated ancestry cluster than the roughly 700-donor mean. When HLA alleles, especially DR and DQ, strongly co-occurred, attributing TCR associations to individual alleles was difficult.

The cohort was made up of under 800 healthy bone marrow donors. All cohort members were sampled while nominally healthy, although unrecorded immune exposures were likely present. The donor was CMV seropositive and was included in the group of some 290 seropositive cohort members. A peripheral blood sample was provided by each donor, and peripheral blood mononuclear cells were used for TCR beta sequencing. The Qiagen DNeasy Blood Extraction Kit was used to extract genomic DNA from the blood cell samples. The protocol used for the library was the immunoSEQ multiplex PCR assay. For the multiplex PCR, a mixture combining 60 forward primers for TCR Vbeta segments and 13 reverse primers for TCR Jbeta segments was used. A multiplex PCR assay on genomic DNA amplified the CDR3 region of rearranged TCR beta genes. On the Illumina HiSeq System, the amplified TCR beta libraries were sequenced as 87-base-pair reads. As for how the authors treated the data: A later analysis tallied roughly 80 million unique TCR beta chains across the 600 to 700 repertoires, and approximately 12 million of those chains were shared by two or more donors. Raw reads were error-corrected and collapsed into unique sequences by a nearest-neighbor algorithm in which closely related sequences were merged to remove PCR and sequencing errors. CDR3 sequences were aligned to IMGT reference sequences to assign V, D and J gene segments. For a sequence to be retained, a match of at least six nucleotides to both a V gene segment and a J gene segment was required. A rearrangement counted as productive if the CDR3 had no stop codons and remained in frame with V and J, and every other rearrangement counted as non-productive. CDR3 was defined according to IMGT convention as the region running from the second conserved V-encoded cysteine to the conserved J-encoded phenylalanine. The earlier analysis of about 500 of the donors excluded sequences that lacked an unambiguous match to a single V gene segment. An earlier analysis of some 610 of the donors called V segments functional above 56.7% productive rearrangements and segregating when the between-donor standard deviation exceeded 5%. A statistical classification framework was built for diagnosing cytomegalovirus status from the catalog of TCR beta chain sequences. V and J gene assignment, in a later analysis, came from comparing TCR nucleotide sequences with IMGT/GENE-DB human TR gene sequences. A later analysis assigned CDR3 sequences and most-parsimonious VDJ recombination scenarios with the TCRdist pipeline. In a later analysis, each TCR beta chain was defined by its CDR3 amino acid sequence together with its V-gene family, and reads without a unique V-gene family were excluded. In a later analysis, around 650 highly shared, low-generation-probability nucleotide sequences were removed to address suspected cross-contamination and a sequencing artifact. For each public chain, a later analysis derived a clonal expansion index from normalized ranks of inferred template counts within each repertoire. A later analysis computed generation probabilities with a VDJ recombination model fitted to out-of-frame rearrangements, and checked the results against IGoR. In a later analysis, hypergeometric tests were used to score TCR-TCR, TCR-HLA and TCR-CMV co-occurrence, with a repertoire-size bias correction applied to TCR pairs. A later analysis estimated false discovery rates by permuting HLA or CMV assignments 20 times. In a later analysis, co-occurring TCRs were grouped using DBSCAN, and TCRdist sequence similarity was added for clustering within HLA-allele-positive subsets. Co-occurrence clustering excluded repertoires with fewer than 30,000 or more than 120,000 public chains, plus five with anomalous nucleotide sharing. The table comes from immuneACCESS by way of TCRdb, which keeps in-frame sequences with V and J called. Part of the clones is missing from these tables; in studies checked, under half for an unresolved V gene and the rest for unknown reasons. V and J calls and clone size follow that table, whereas D and trimming were derived from the DNA. The sample profile shows about 160,000 clones; 70% to 80% of them were found once. The top ten constitute around 3.4% of the sample.

The sequencing input was PBMCs. The V and J genes are TRBV5-1 and TRBJ1-5; the D gene assignment is ambiguous. The receptor was isolated from a man younger than 45 in good health and CMV-seropositive. The CDR3 protein sequence reads: CASSPTIRNQPQHF. In nucleotides, the sequence is TGCGCCAGCAGCCCGACAATCCGCAATCAGCCCCAGCATTTT.